This T cell receptor beta chain was identified during a study of graft-versus-host responses after intestinal transplantation. With respect to this clone: The antigen is not known.

This CDR3 contains 15 residues. CDR1 is MDHEN, CDR2 SYDVKM, per germline. Trimming shortened V by 3 bases and J by 1 base, and 11 bases separated the two germline ends. Clones were sequenced by immunoSEQ multiplex PCR, and TCRdb holds only the in-frame ones, with some missing. The sample shows approximately 110,000 clones, over 85% of them seen only once. The clonotype originates from a human donor who was the organ donor for an intestinal transplant. The chain combines TRBV28 with TRBJ2-3, with a weak D call TRBD1 (5 bases). Sequencing was performed on unstimulated CD4+ T cells sorted from spleen or lymph node cells, taken before transplant. The CDR3: CASSFHSQGTDTQYF. DNA for the CDR3: TGTGCCAGCAGTTTTCATTCACAGGGCACAGATACGCAGTATTTT.